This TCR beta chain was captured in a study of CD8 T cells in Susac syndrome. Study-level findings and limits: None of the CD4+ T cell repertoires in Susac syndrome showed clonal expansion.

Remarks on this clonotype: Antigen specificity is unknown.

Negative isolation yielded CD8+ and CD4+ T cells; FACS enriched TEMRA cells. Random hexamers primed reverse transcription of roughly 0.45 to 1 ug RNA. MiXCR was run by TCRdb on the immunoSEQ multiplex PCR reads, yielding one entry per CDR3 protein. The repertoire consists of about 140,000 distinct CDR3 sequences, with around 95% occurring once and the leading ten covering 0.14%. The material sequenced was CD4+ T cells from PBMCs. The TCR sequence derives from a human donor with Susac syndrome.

CDR3 amino acids: CASSQAKRFYGYTF. DNA for the CDR3: TGTGCCAGCAGCCAAGCGAAGCGATTCTATGGCTACACCTTC. V and J are TRBV3-1 and TRBJ1-2, with unresolved D. The CDR3 totals 14 residues. V was shortened by 1 base and J by 4 bases, with 10 bases between the two germline ends. Per the germline V gene, CDR1 is LGHDT and CDR2 is YNNKEL (reference sequence). Full variable domain (missing parts from reference TRBV3-1 and TRBJ1-2): DTAVSQTPKYLVTQMGNDKSIKCEQNLGHDTMYWYKQDSKKFLKIMFSYNNKELIINETVPNRFSPKSPDKAHLNLHINSLELGDSAVYFCASSQAKRFYGYTFGSGTRLTVV.